These T cell receptor beta chains were read from a single sample in a study of CD8 T cells in ankylosing spondylitis. TCRdb independently ran MiXCR on the 5' RACE reads; one entry per CDR3 protein. The profile shows some 270,000 distinct CDR3 sequences, 32% of them singletons. Sequenced material: blood, either unsorted or a sorted T cell fraction (not recorded which). These receptors originate from a male donor with ankylosing spondylitis or in good health (not recorded which). The CDR3 runs from the conserved cysteine through the conserved F or W. The D gene is left open where the match is weak. Clone size appears in some rows only: once, few, many, or a class for an expanded clone.

J: TRBJ1-5
size: -
D: -
V: TRBV28
CDR3: CASSLVVGQKNQPQHF
DNA: TGTGCCAGCAGTTTAGTCGTAGGGCAGAAGAATCAGCCCCAGCATTTT

J: TRBJ2-5
size: few
D: -
V: TRBV28
CDR3: CASSPGPMKETQYF
DNA: TGTGCCAGCAGTCCCGGACCAATGAAGGAGACCCAGTACTTC

J: TRBJ2-3
size: -
D: TRBD1
V: TRBV15
CDR3: CATSRGPQDRGVTDTQYF
DNA: TGTGCCACCAGCAGAGGACCCCAGGACAGGGGGGTCACAGATACGCAGTATTTT

J: TRBJ2-1
size: once
D: -
V: TRBV2
CDR3: CANRAQYNEQFF
DNA: TGTGCCAACAGGGCTCAATACAATGAGCAGTTCTTC

J: TRBJ2-1
size: -
D: TRBD2
V: TRBV12-3/TRBV12-4
CDR3: CASSSSGGRHEQFF
DNA: TGTGCCAGCAGCTCTAGCGGGGGGCGCCATGAGCAGTTCTTC

J: TRBJ1-1
size: few
D: -
V: TRBV6-5
CDR3: CASSYMSGNDEAFF
DNA: TGTGCCAGCAGTTATATGTCTGGGAATGATGAAGCTTTCTTT

J: TRBJ2-3
size: many
D: TRBD1
V: TRBV20-1
CDR3: CSARDPGTGHQYF
DNA: TGCAGTGCTAGAGATCCCGGGACAGGGCACCAGTATTTT

J: TRBJ1-1
size: few
D: -
V: TRBV29-1
CDR3: CSVEDQGTPAFF
DNA: TGCAGCGTTGAAGATCAGGGGACTCCGGCTTTCTTT

J: TRBJ2-5
size: -
D: TRBD2
V: TRBV2
CDR3: CASNLAGSETQYF
DNA: TGTGCCAGCAACTTAGCGGGGTCTGAGACCCAGTACTTC

J: TRBJ2-3
size: few
D: TRBD1
V: TRBV6-1
CDR3: CASRRRQGSPTDTQYF
DNA: TGTGCCAGCAGGCGAAGACAGGGAAGTCCCACAGATACGCAGTATTTT

J: TRBJ1-2
size: few
D: -
V: TRBV28
CDR3: CASSLNPTIGGYTF
DNA: TGTGCCAGCAGTTTAAACCCAACCATAGGTGGCTACACCTTC

J: TRBJ2-3
size: few
D: -
V: TRBV29-1
CDR3: CSVENRHGADTQYF
DNA: TGCAGCGTTGAAAATCGGCACGGGGCCGATACGCAGTATTTT

J: TRBJ2-5
size: many
D: TRBD1
V: TRBV20-1
CDR3: CSARFPGTGVETQYF
DNA: TGCAGTGCTAGATTCCCCGGGACAGGGGTTGAGACCCAGTACTTC

J: TRBJ2-1
size: -
D: -
V: TRBV20-1
CDR3: CSARGFLTGVGDIYNEQFF
DNA: TGCAGTGCTAGAGGTTTTCTTACGGGGGTGGGGGATATTTACAATGAGCAGTTCTTC

J: TRBJ2-7
size: many
D: -
V: TRBV20-1
CDR3: CSARDHRVEQYF
DNA: TGCAGTGCTAGAGACCACAGGGTCGAGCAGTACTTC

J: TRBJ2-5
size: few
D: -
V: TRBV11-2
CDR3: CASSEEKETQYF
DNA: TGTGCCAGCTCAGAAGAAAAAGAGACCCAGTACTTC

J: TRBJ2-5
size: -
D: -
V: TRBV7-8
CDR3: CASSPTLVGQKETQYF
DNA: TGTGCCAGCAGCCCCACGTTAGTGGGCCAAAAAGAGACCCAGTACTTC

J: TRBJ2-1
size: -
D: -
V: TRBV20-1
CDR3: CSAIGDPISYNEQFF
DNA: TGCAGTGCTATAGGCGATCCTATCTCCTACAATGAGCAGTTCTTC